A single T cell receptor (beta chain) is shown here with its context. Its matching antigen is unknown. This specimen belongs to a study of PD-1 blockade in classical Hodgkin lymphoma. Brentuximab vedotin exposure varied, and every patient relapsed after autologous stem cell transplantation. The authors purified CD4+ T cells from thawed PBMCs by magnetic negative selection. Study-wide points: There was a significant rise in CD4+ TCR diversity by C4D1, with no such rise for CD8+. Before treatment, TCR diversity in newly diagnosed patients was reportedly lower than in healthy donors.

The germline V gene encodes CDR1 SGHRS and CDR2 YFSETQ. The CDR3 is made up of 13 amino acids. The V and J ends lost 4 bases and 1 base respectively, with 8 bases between them. Clones were sequenced by immunoSEQ multiplex PCR, and TCRdb holds only the in-frame ones, with some missing. The sample includes about 23,000 clones, about four fifths of them seen just once. The chain combines TRBV5-1 with TRBJ1-1; no definite D call. The TCR sequence derives from a human donor with classical Hodgkin lymphoma. Sequences were derived from CD4+ T cells from blood, sampled at baseline. The CDR3 sequence: CASSISRNTEAFF. For the CDR3, the DNA is TGCGCCAGCAGCATAAGTAGGAACACTGAAGCTTTCTTT.